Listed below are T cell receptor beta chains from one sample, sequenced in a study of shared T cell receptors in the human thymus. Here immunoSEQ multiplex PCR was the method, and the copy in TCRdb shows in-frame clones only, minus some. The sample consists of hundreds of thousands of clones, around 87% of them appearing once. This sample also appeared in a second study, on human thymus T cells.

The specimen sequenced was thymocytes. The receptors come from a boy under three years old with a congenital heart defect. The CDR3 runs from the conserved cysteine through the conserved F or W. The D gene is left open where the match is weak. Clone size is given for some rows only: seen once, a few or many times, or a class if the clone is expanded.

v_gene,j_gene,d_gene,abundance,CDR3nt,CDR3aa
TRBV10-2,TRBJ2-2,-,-,TGCGCCAGCAGGAGGGTTAACACCGGGGAGCTGTTTTTT,CASRRVNTGELFF
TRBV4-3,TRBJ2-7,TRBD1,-,TGCGCCAGCAGCCATGGACGGACAGGGAACTACGAGCAGTACTTC,CASSHGRTGNYEQYF
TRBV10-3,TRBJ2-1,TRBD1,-,TGTGCCATCAGTGGGGACAGCTACAATGAGCAGTTCTTC,CAISGDSYNEQFF
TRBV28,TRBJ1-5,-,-,TGTGCCAGTAACCAGGGGCAAGATAGCAATCAGCCCCAGCATTTT,CASNQGQDSNQPQHF
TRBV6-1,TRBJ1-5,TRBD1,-,TGTGCCAGCATTGAGGGGGCGATTGGCAATCAGCCCCAGCATTTT,CASIEGAIGNQPQHF
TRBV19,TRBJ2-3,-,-,TGTGCCAGTAGTAACCCCCGGGATCATGGCACAGATACGCAGTATTTT,CASSNPRDHGTDTQYF
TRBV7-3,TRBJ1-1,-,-,TGTGCCAGCAGCTTAATTGGCTCAGATAACACTGAAGCTTTCTTT,CASSLIGSDNTEAFF
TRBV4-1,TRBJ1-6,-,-,TGCGCCAGCAGCCAAGATCTGGCGGGTGTTTCACCCCTCCACTTT,CASSQDLAGVSPLHF
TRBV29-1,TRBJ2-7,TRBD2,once,TGCAGCGTTTTGGGGACTAGCAAGTACGAGCAGTACTTC,CSVLGTSKYEQYF
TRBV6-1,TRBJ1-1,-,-,TGTGCCAGCAGTTCCCGCCGGGTCACTGAAGCTTTCTTT,CASSSRRVTEAFF
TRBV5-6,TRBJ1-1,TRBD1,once,TGTGCCAGCAGACGACAGGGACGGAAAACTGAAGCTTTCTTT,CASRRQGRKTEAFF
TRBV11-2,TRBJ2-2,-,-,TGTGCCAGCAGCCCCGTAGCGGAGAAGAACACCGGGGAGCTGTTTTTT,CASSPVAEKNTGELFF
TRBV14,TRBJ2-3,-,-,TGTGCCAGCAGCCAAGTCCCAGGGCCCACAGATACGCAGTATTTT,CASSQVPGPTDTQYF
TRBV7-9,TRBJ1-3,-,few,TGTGCCAGCAGCTTAGACAGGGACCCTTCTGGAAACACCATATATTTT,CASSLDRDPSGNTIYF
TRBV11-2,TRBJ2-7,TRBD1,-,TGTGCCAGCAGCTTCCTTACAGCCCAAACAGGGGGCTCCTACGAGCAGTACTTC,CASSFLTAQTGGSYEQYF
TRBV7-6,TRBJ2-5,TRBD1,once,TGTGCCAGCAGCTTAATAGGGACAGGGGGTGAGACCCAGTACTTC,CASSLIGTGGETQYF
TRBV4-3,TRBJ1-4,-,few,TGCGCCAGCAGCCAAGTTTTGAGAGGAGAAAAACTGTTTTTT,CASSQVLRGEKLFF
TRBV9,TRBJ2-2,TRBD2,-,TGTGCCAGCAGCGTTCGCCAGTGTTTGTGGACTAGCGGGGCGACGTGCACCGGGGAGCTGTTTTTT,CASSVRQCLWTSGATCTGELFF
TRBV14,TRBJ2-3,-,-,TGTGCCAGCAGCCAAGATCTTGGGGGCGGAGATACGCAGTATTTT,CASSQDLGGGDTQYF
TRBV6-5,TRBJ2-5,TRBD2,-,TGTGCCAGCAGTCGACTAGCGGCCGTCCAAGAGACCCAGTACTTC,CASSRLAAVQETQYF
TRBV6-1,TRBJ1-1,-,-,TGTGCCAGCATCGGATGGCCCCCGGAGACTGAAGCTTTCTTT,CASIGWPPETEAFF
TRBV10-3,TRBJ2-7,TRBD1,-,TGTGCCATCACCACGGGACAGGGGGCTCACGAGCAGTACTTC,CAITTGQGAHEQYF